The clone carrying this TCR beta chain appeared once. Its antigen remains unknown. The data were obtained in a study of cytomegalovirus exposure and HLA in healthy donors. Study outcomes and limitations: With high specificity and sensitivity, the classifier reportedly diagnosed cytomegalovirus status.

The donors gave bone marrow, and they were healthy. Donors sampled were nominally healthy, though unrecorded immune exposures were likely. This CDR3 is built from 18 residues. V lost 4 bases, J lost 0 bases, and 7 bases stayed unmatched. Germline V gives CDR1 SEHNR, CDR2 FQNEAQ (reference sequence). 60 Vbeta and 13 Jbeta primers were used in PCR. The protocol was immunoSEQ multiplex PCR, while the TCRdb copy is restricted to in-frame clones and leaves out a portion. The sample lists some 40,000 clones; 81% were seen once. The V and J genes are TRBV7-9 and TRBJ2-6; 9 bases fit TRBD1. The clonotype originates from a man in his fifties in good health and CMV-seronegative. The sequenced sample was PBMCs. The CDR3, as DNA: TGTGCCAGCAGCTCCCTGGACAGGGGTATCTCTGGGGCCAACGTCCTGACTTTC. This sequence encodes CASSSLDRGISGANVLTF.